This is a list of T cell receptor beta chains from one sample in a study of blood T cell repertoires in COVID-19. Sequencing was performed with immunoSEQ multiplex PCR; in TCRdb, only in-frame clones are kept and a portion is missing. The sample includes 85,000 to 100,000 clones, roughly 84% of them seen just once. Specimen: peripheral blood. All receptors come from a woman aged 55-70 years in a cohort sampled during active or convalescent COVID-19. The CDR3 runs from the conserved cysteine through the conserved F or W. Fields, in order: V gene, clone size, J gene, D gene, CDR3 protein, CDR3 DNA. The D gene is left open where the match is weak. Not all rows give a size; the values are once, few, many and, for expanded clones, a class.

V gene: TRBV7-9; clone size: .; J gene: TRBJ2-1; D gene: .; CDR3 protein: CASSSRNLYNEQFF; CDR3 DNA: TGTGCCAGCAGCTCCCGTAATCTTTACAATGAGCAGTTCTTC
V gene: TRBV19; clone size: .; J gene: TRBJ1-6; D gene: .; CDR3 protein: CASSPARVQNSPLHF; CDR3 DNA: TGTGCCAGTAGTCCCGCCCGGGTACAAAATTCACCCCTCCACTTT
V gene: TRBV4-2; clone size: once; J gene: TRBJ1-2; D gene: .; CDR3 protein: CASSPLGAGGNYGYTF; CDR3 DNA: TGTGCCAGCAGCCCCCTGGGGGCAGGCGGTAACTATGGCTACACCTTC
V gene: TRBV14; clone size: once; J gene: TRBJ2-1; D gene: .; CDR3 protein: CASSQARSLLEDEQFF; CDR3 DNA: TGTGCCAGCAGCCAAGCGCGGAGCCTTCTGGAGGATGAGCAGTTCTTC
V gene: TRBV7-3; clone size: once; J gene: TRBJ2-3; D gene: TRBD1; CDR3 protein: CASSPRTGGTDTQYF; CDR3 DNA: TGTGCCAGCAGCCCCCGGACAGGGGGGACAGATACGCAGTATTTT
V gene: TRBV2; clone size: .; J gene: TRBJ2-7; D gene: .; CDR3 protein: CASKKGGPSYEQYF; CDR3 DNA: TGTGCCAGCAAGAAGGGGGGGCCCTCCTACGAGCAGTACTTC
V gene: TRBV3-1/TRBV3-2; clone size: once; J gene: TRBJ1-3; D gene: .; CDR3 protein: CASSPDFGGPSGNTIYF; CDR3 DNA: TGTGCCAGCAGCCCAGACTTCGGGGGGCCTTCTGGAAACACCATATATTTT
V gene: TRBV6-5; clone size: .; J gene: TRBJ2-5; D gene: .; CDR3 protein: CASSTGPGETQYF; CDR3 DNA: TGTGCCAGCAGTACAGGGCCGGGAGAGACCCAGTACTTC
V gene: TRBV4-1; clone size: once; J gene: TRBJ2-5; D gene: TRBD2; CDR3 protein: CASSLGTSGGETQYF; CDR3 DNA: TGCGCCAGCAGCCTAGGGACTAGCGGGGGGGAGACCCAGTACTTC
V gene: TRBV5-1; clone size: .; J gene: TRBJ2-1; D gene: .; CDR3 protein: CASSLRGGDEQFF; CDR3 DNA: TGCGCCAGCAGCTTGCGGGGCGGGGATGAGCAGTTCTTC
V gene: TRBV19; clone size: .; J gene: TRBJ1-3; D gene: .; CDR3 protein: CASSIRVVSEGNTIYF; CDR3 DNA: TGTGCCAGTAGTATAAGAGTCGTCTCTGAGGGAAACACCATATATTTT
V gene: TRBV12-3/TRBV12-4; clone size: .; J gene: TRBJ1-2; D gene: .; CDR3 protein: CASSDSRYGYTF; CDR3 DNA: TGTGCCAGCAGCGACAGCAGATATGGCTACACCTTC
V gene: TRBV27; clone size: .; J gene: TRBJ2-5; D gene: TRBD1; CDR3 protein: CASSADRGPQETQYF; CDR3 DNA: TGTGCCAGCAGTGCGGACAGGGGGCCCCAAGAGACCCAGTACTTC
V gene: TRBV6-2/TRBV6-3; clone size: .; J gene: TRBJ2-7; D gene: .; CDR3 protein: CASSYSLSSPPYEQYF; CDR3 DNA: TGTGCCAGCAGTTACTCTCTTTCCTCTCCTCCTTACGAGCAGTACTTC
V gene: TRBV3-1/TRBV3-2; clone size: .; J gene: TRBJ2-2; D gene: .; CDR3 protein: CASSQGPGRSNTGELFF; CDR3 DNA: TGTGCCAGCAGCCAAGGTCCGGGTCGATCGAACACCGGGGAGCTGTTTTTT
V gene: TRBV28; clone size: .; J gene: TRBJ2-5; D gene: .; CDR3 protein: CASSLSAVQYF; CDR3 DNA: TGTGCCAGCAGTTTATCGGCGGTACAGTACTTC
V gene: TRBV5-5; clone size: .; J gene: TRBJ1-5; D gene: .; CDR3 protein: CASSWGSGSQPQHF; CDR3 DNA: TGTGCCAGCAGCTGGGGGAGCGGGAGTCAGCCCCAGCATTTT
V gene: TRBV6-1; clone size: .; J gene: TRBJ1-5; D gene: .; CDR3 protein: CASSEPTGIDQPQHF; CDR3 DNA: TGTGCCAGCAGTGAACCCACAGGGATCGATCAGCCCCAGCATTTT
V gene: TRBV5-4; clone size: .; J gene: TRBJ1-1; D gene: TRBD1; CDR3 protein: CASSRGQGFEAFF; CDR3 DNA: TGTGCCAGCAGTCGAGGACAGGGCTTTGAAGCTTTCTTT
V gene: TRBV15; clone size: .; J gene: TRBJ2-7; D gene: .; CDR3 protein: CATSRDRRGRLNEQYF; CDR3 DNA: TGTGCCACCAGCAGAGATCGTCGGGGGAGGCTTAACGAGCAGTACTTC